Each of the 9 T cell receptor beta chains below was sequenced from the same sample in a study of blood T cell repertoires in COVID-19 (dated by TCRdb to the early 2020s). Library method: the immunoSEQ multiplex PCR assay. The table comes from immuneACCESS by way of TCRdb, which keeps in-frame sequences with V and J called. Part of the clones is missing from these tables; in studies checked, under half for an unresolved V gene and the rest for unknown reasons. For this sample there are around 250,000 clones; 70% to 90% appear just once. The ten biggest clones cover 1.5% to 2% of the sample. The specimen was PBMCs or T cells enriched from blood (not recorded which). The receptors shown here come from a woman between 50 and 59 years old who had recovered from COVID-19.

The genes are TRBV29-1 and TRBJ2-7, with a tentative D call TRBD1 (6 bases). CDR1 and CDR2 from the germline V gene are SQVTM and ANQGSEA. The CDR3 runs to 13 residues. V lost 3 bases to trimming and J lost 8 bases, with 17 bases between them. CDR3 sequence reads: CSVDTGRSVKQYF. The CDR3 coding sequence is TGCAGCGTTGATACAGGGCGAAGCGTGAAGCAGTACTTC.

In its sample, this clone was seen a few times. The rearrangement links TRBV6-5 to TRBJ1-4; 10 bases agree with TRBD1. Germline CDR1 and CDR2: MNHEY and SVGAGI. The CDR3 loop spans 14 amino acids. The V segment lost 6 bases and the J segment 4 bases; nucleotides outside the gene matches: 2. The CDR3 protein is CASRDRGSNEKLFF. The CDR3, as DNA: TGTGCCAGCAGGGACAGGGGGAGTAATGAAAAACTGTTTTTT.

This chain links TRBV27 with TRBJ1-5, with 7 bases matching TRBD1. J lost 9 bases, V lost 6 bases, and 11 bases had no gene match. Per the germline V gene, CDR1 is MNHEY and CDR2 is SMNVEV (reference sequence). This CDR3 spans 14 amino acids. CDR3 nucleotide sequence: TGTGCCAGCAGAGTCGGAGGGGGCAGGGGGCCCCAGCATTTT. This encodes CASRVGGGRGPQHF.

This rearrangement joins TRBV27 to TRBJ2-7, with 8 bases aligning to TRBD2. Germline CDR1 MNHEY, CDR2 SMNVEV (reference sequence). The trim removed 8 bases at V and 0 bases at J, leaving 12 bases unmatched. The CDR3 sequence is 16 residues long. The CDR3 region is CASVRWSGTSSYEQYF. DNA of the CDR3: TGTGCCAGCGTTAGGTGGAGCGGGACTAGCTCCTACGAGCAGTACTTC.

To note about this clone: The same CDR3 also results from other DNA sequences found in this sample. The chain carries TRBV4-2 and TRBJ1-6, with D tentatively TRBD1 (5 bases). The germline V gene has CDR1 LGHNA and CDR2 YNFKEQ. With 0 bases removed from V and 7 bases from J, the gap between germline ends came to 7 bases. This CDR3 contains 14 residues. In nucleotides, the CDR3 is TGTGCCAGCAGCCAAGAGGGGGGAAATTCACCCCTCCACTTT. This gives the protein CASSQEGGNSPLHF.

This chain's CDR3 is CACPGQGAGYEQYF. CDR3 sequence (DNA): TGTGCCTGCCCCGGGCAGGGGGCTGGGTACGAGCAGTACTTC. This chain uses TRBV30 with TRBJ2-7; 8 nucleotides line up with TRBD1. The CDR3 covers 14 residues. The V and J ends lost 6 bases and 4 bases, in that order; junction bases with no gene match: 11. Germline V CDR1 and CDR2: GTSNPN, SVGIG (reference sequence).

The chain combines TRBV30 with TRBJ2-7; TRBD1 aligns across 8 bases. The CDR3 extends over 13 amino acids. The ends lost 4 bases at V and 0 bases at J; junction bases unmatched: 2. Germline assignment: CDR1 GTSNPN and CDR2 SVGIG (reference sequence). The CDR3 spells CAWTGGNSYEQYF. CDR3 DNA sequence: TGTGCCTGGACAGGGGGCAACTCCTACGAGCAGTACTTC.

Points on this clone: Other DNA sequences in the same sample also yield this CDR3. The chain links TRBV28 to TRBJ1-5, with D possibly matching TRBD1 (5 bases). In germline, CDR1 is MDHEN, CDR2 SYDVKM. V lost 5 bases to trimming and J lost 5 bases, with 13 bases between them. CDR3 length equals 14 residues. The CDR3 here is CASSLPGGYQPQHF. The CDR3 DNA is TGTGCCAGCAGTCTTCCGGGGGGGTATCAGCCCCAGCATTTT.

The gene calls are TRBV18 and TRBJ1-6; 10 bases align to TRBD1. Germline V gene sequence: CDR1 KGHSH, CDR2 LQKENI. With 0 bases clipped from V and 17 bases from J, the junction kept 13 bases outside the gene matches. The CDR3 is 16 amino acids. The chain's CDR3 is CASSPPKTGGRITIHF. The DNA of the CDR3 is TGTGCCAGCTCACCACCGAAGACAGGGGGCCGTATTACCATCCACTTT.